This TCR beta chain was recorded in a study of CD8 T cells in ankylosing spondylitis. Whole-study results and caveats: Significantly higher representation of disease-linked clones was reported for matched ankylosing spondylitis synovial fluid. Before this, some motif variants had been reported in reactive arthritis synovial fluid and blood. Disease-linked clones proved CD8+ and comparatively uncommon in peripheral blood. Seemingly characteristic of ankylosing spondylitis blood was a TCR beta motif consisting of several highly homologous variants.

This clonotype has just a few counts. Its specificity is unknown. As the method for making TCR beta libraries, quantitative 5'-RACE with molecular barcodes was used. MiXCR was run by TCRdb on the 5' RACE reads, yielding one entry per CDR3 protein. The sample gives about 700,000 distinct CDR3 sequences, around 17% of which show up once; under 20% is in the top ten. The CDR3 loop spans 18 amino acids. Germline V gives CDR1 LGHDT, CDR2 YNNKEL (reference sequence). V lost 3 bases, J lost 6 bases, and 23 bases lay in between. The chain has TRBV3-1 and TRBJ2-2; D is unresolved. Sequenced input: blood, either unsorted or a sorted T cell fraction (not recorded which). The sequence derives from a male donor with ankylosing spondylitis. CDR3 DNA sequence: TGTGCCAGCAGCCAGATCCGGACCTTGCCGAAAGGTGCCGGGGAGCTGTTTTTT. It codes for CASSQIRTLPKGAGELFF.